This T cell receptor (beta chain) was profiled in a study of blood T cell repertoires in COVID-19. Study context: Sources were T cells, B-cell-depleted T cells, or PBMCs; the material itself was cDNA or gDNA.

The method was immunoSEQ multiplex PCR; TCRdb's version includes in-frame clones alone and lacks a portion of them. The sample consists of just over 250,000 clones, about 86% of them appearing once. This sequence was found in a man aged 25-45 years with acute COVID-19. The sample was PBMCs or T cells enriched from blood (not recorded which).

In nucleotides, the CDR3 is TGTGCCAGCAGTTTACACAGCTCTGGAAACACCATATATTTT. It is translated as CASSLHSSGNTIYF. The chain recombines TRBV28 with TRBJ1-3; no clear D gene. There are 14 residues in the CDR3. Germline CDR1 and CDR2: MDHEN and SYDVKM. Trimming pared 2 bases from V and 0 bases from J, leaving 5 bases between.